One and the same sample provided the 13 T cell receptor beta chains below, sequenced in a study of blood T cell repertoires in COVID-19. The table came from immunoSEQ multiplex PCR; TCRdb's copy has only in-frame clones and leaves some out. Here the sample spans 150,000 to 200,000 clones, roughly nine tenths being singletons. Specimen: PBMCs or T cells enriched from blood (not recorded which). The receptor source for this set is a human donor with acute COVID-19. The donor label of this sample is uncertain.

This chain connects TRBV5-6 to TRBJ2-5; the match to TRBD2 covers 12 bases. This CDR3 region has 18 residues. J was trimmed by 4 bases and V by 3 bases; bases with no gene match: 13. The germline V gene has CDR1 SGHDT and CDR2 YYEEEE. CDR3 bases: TGTGCCAGCAGCTACAACCCACGACTAGCGGGGGCTCTAGAGACCCAGTACTTC. Protein product: CASSYNPRLAGALETQYF.

This clone was observed a few times. The chain uses TRBV19 and TRBJ1-5; D might be TRBD1 (6 bases). The CDR3 totals 13 residues. The germline V and J ends were trimmed by 3 bases and 5 bases, with 8 bases remaining between them. In germline, CDR1 is LNHDA, CDR2 SQIVND (reference sequence). The CDR3 is CASSMGAHQPQHF. Here the CDR3 DNA reads TGTGCCAGTAGTATGGGGGCACATCAGCCCCAGCATTTT.

J is TRBJ1-1 and V is TRBV7-9; no reliable D call. The CDR3 has 12 amino acids. Per the germline V gene, CDR1 is SEHNR and CDR2 is FQNEAQ (reference sequence). V lost 5 bases and J 9 bases, leaving 13 bases between the germline ends. The CDR3 loop reads CASSHRGKQAFF. As DNA, the CDR3 is TGTGCCAGCAGCCACCGGGGAAAACAAGCTTTCTTT.

The V and J genes are TRBV10-3 and TRBJ1-5; D perhaps matches TRBD1 (6 bases). The length of the CDR3 is 16 residues. Deletions cut 11 bases from V and 7 bases from J, with 27 bases between. Germline CDR1 and CDR2: ENHRY and SYGVKD. The CDR3 protein is CASGEGSGGLGQPQHF. CDR3 in DNA: TGTGCCTCGGGAGAGGGGTCCGGGGGGCTGGGACAGCCCCAGCATTTT.

The rearrangement links TRBV19 to TRBJ2-7; 10 bases agree with TRBD1. This CDR3 contains 15 residues. Germline assignment: CDR1 LNHDA and CDR2 SQIVND (reference sequence). V gave up 5 bases and J gave up 5 bases; unmatched junction bases: 9. This chain's CDR3 is CASSPPGTGAHEQYF. In DNA form, the CDR3 reads TGTGCCAGTAGTCCCCCCGGGACAGGGGCCCACGAGCAGTACTTC.

The chain's CDR3 is CASSLGLVTPYNEQFF. The CDR3 DNA is TGCGCCAGCAGCTTGGGGCTAGTAACCCCTTACAATGAGCAGTTCTTC. V and J are TRBV5-1 and TRBJ2-1; D call uncertain. V gave up 0 bases and J gave up 4 bases, with 14 bases separating them. Germline V lookup: CDR1 SGHRS, CDR2 YFSETQ. The CDR3 covers 16 residues.

The rearrangement uses TRBV7-6 and TRBJ2-7, with TRBD1 matching 10 bases. The V and J ends lost 6 bases and 2 bases, in that order; junction bases with no gene match: 16. The CDR3 loop spans 18 amino acids. CDR1 SGHVS and CDR2 FNYEAQ come from the germline V gene. Here the CDR3 DNA reads TGTGCCAGCAGTACATACAGAACCGGGACAGGGGTACCCTACGAGCAGTACTTC. As protein: CASSTYRTGTGVPYEQYF. Together with reference TRBV7-6 and TRBJ2-7, the CDR3 gives the full variable domain: GAGVSQSPRYKVTKRGQDVALRCDPISGHVSLYWYRQALGQGPEFLTYFNYEAQQDKSGLPNDRFSAERPEGSISTLTIQRTEQRDSAMYRCASSTYRTGTGVPYEQYFGPGTRLTVT.

This chain connects TRBV5-1 to TRBJ2-2, with D possibly being TRBD1 (5 bases). The CDR3 extends over 14 amino acids. Trimming left V 3 bases short and J 3 bases short, with 9 bases between. CDR1 is SGHRS and CDR2 is YFSETQ in the germline V gene. CDR3 coding DNA: TGCGCCAGCAGCTCCGGACATGACACCGGGGAGCTGTTTTTT. Protein product: CASSSGHDTGELFF.

This chain joins TRBV4-2 and TRBJ1-6; possible D gene TRBD1, 5 bases. CDR1 is LGHNA and CDR2 is YNFKEQ in the germline V gene. There are 14 residues in the CDR3. The V end was cut by 6 bases, the J end by 9 bases, with 15 bases between. This CDR3 reads CASRWGGEGSPLHF. For the CDR3, the DNA is TGTGCCAGCAGGTGGGGAGGGGAAGGTTCACCCCTCCACTTT.

The chain joins TRBV6-2 or TRBV6-3 to TRBJ1-1, with D hard to call. Trimming left V 4 bases short and J 1 base short, with 10 bases between. This CDR3 comprises 14 residues. From germline, CDR1 is MNHEY and CDR2 SVGEGT. CDR3: CASSSTPGNTEAFF. The DNA of the CDR3 is TGTGCCAGCAGTTCGACCCCAGGGAACACTGAAGCTTTCTTT.

The gene calls are TRBV5-1 and TRBJ1-6; TRBD1 matches 12 bases. Germline trimming cut 0 bases from V and 5 bases from J; bases unmatched to any gene: 9. The CDR3 runs 19 residues. CDR1 and CDR2 (germline): SGHRS, YFSETQ. Here the CDR3 DNA reads TGCGCCAGCAGCTTGGTCGGGACAGGGGGCGCGGGCAATAATTCACCCCTCCACTTT. Translating gives CASSLVGTGGAGNNSPLHF.

This clone was counted once. The chain uses TRBV30 and TRBJ2-2; 8 nucleotides line up with TRBD2. Germline V CDR1 and CDR2: GTSNPN, SVGIG (reference sequence). V dropped 3 bases and J dropped 7; count of bases not matched to a gene: 4. CDR3 length: 13 amino acids. The CDR3 loop reads CAWSLTSGGELFF. CDR3 sequence (DNA): TGTGCCTGGAGCTTAACTAGCGGCGGGGAGCTGTTTTTT.

The chain joins TRBV7-2 to TRBJ1-1; D is undetermined. With 3 bases removed from V and 1 base from J, the gap between germline ends came to 12 bases. Per the germline V gene, CDR1 is SGHTA and CDR2 is FQGNSA. The CDR3 covers 15 residues. CDR3 sequence: CASSLEEFGNTEAFF. As DNA, the CDR3 is TGTGCCAGCAGCTTGGAGGAGTTCGGGAACACTGAAGCTTTCTTT.